This TCR beta chain was sequenced during a study of T cells after yellow fever vaccination. Study-wide points: The secondary response showed a weaker magnitude and a faster peak, day 5 versus 15. The study re-detected most primary-vaccination clones after the booster (96% CD4, 88% CD8). Shared CD4/CD8 clonotypes were a small share, likely from convergent recombination.

Making TCR cDNA involved 5'RACE template switching, which added UMIs and a universal primer site. In TCRdb, the 5' RACE reads were re-called with MiXCR into one record per CDR3 protein. The sample includes about 350,000 distinct CDR3 sequences, roughly 3.9% of them seen just once. This CDR3 spans 13 amino acids. Trimming stripped 2 bases from V and 13 bases from J, with 17 bases between. This clonotype has just a few counts. Antigen specificity is unknown. The chain couples TRBV12-3 or TRBV12-4 to TRBJ1-2; D perhaps matches TRBD1 (6 bases). This specimen was PBMCs, taken 5 days after the yellow fever booster vaccination. This TCR came from a man aged 18-30 years who received the YFV17D yellow fever vaccine. DNA for the CDR3: TGTGCCAGCAGTTTAAGTCCGCAGGGGACGGTCACCTTC. This gives the protein CASSLSPQGTVTF.